This TCR beta chain was captured by sequencing in a study of CD8 T cells in Susac syndrome. The length of the CDR3 is 15 residues. V lost 3 bases, J lost 9 bases, and 15 bases lay in between. Reverse transcription of roughly 0.5 to 1 ug RNA was carried out with random hexamers. Amplification of TCR beta CDR3 was carried out by immunoSEQ multiplex PCR, which covered 54 Vbeta and 13 Jbeta segments. MiXCR, applied by TCRdb to the immunoSEQ multiplex PCR reads, yields one record per CDR3 protein. The data contain about 180,000 distinct CDR3 sequences, 95% of them seen just once; the ten biggest clones take up 0.093%. The sample holds one count of this clonotype.

The sequence was collected from a human donor with multiple sclerosis. V and J are TRBV12-3 or TRBV12-4 and TRBJ1-6, with D uncertain. Sequencing was carried out using CD4+ T cells from PBMCs. CDR3 DNA: TGTGCCAGCAGTTTGTACCGGGAGCGAGGTTCACCCCTCCACTTT. The encoded protein is CASSLYRERGSPLHF.